One sample yielded the 20 T cell receptor beta chains listed below, sequenced in a study of PD-L1 blockade in urothelial cancer (TCRdb year 2017). Receptor libraries were prepared by the immunoSEQ multiplex PCR assay. TCRdb provides this immuneACCESS table in a form limited to in-frame rearrangements. Some clones are lacking; in checked studies, under half of them reflect an unresolved V gene, and why the rest are absent is not known. For this sample the table gives roughly 39,000 clones, of which roughly 91% were detected only once. Clones ranked in the top ten supply about 1.9% of the sample. This material consisted of PBMCs, taken around atezolizumab (anti-PD-L1) treatment. The receptors derive from a man aged 60 to 69 with urothelial cancer.

The chain links TRBV19 to TRBJ1-5; D perhaps matches TRBD1 (5 bases). The V end was cut by 1 base, the J end by 6 bases, with 16 bases between. The CDR3 length is 16 residues. The germline V gene encodes CDR1 LNHDA and CDR2 SQIVND (reference sequence). CDR3 in amino acids: CASSIARGEWGQPQHF. The CDR3 region has the DNA TGTGCCAGTAGTATAGCACGGGGGGAGTGGGGTCAGCCCCAGCATTTT.

J is TRBJ2-5 and V is TRBV18; D remains unclear. CDR1 is KGHSH and CDR2 is LQKENI in the germline V gene. The germline V and J ends were trimmed by 3 bases and 11 bases, with 10 bases remaining between them. The CDR3 extends over 11 amino acids. CDR3 sequence reads: CASSPPQDQYF. DNA for the CDR3: TGTGCCAGCTCACCGCCTCAGGATCAGTACTTC.

This clone was detected only a few times. V usage is TRBV27 and J usage is TRBJ2-2; 7 bases match TRBD1. The CDR3 runs 15 residues. Germline CDR1 and CDR2: MNHEY and SMNVEV (reference sequence). After removal of 5 bases from V and 3 bases from J, the junction contained 6 bases not matched to a gene. In DNA, the CDR3 is TGTGCCAGCAGTCCTAGACAGGGCGACACCGGGGAGCTGTTTTTT. Its protein is CASSPRQGDTGELFF.

This chain connects TRBV4-1 to TRBJ1-1; D is undetermined. The CDR3 is 15 amino acids. CDR1 is MGHRA, CDR2 YSYEKL, per germline. V lost 0 bases and J 1 base, leaving 9 bases between the germline ends. The CDR3, as DNA: TGCGCCAGCAGCCAAGATCTAGCTCCGAACACTGAAGCTTTCTTT. Its protein is CASSQDLAPNTEAFF.

V is TRBV4-2 and J is TRBJ2-3; 9 bases match TRBD2. CDR3 length equals 17 residues. Germline V lookup: CDR1 LGHNA, CDR2 YNFKEQ. The J segment lost 4 bases and the V segment lost 1 base, leaving 9 bases of the junction unmatched. The CDR3 protein is CASSQATLLAGPDTQYF. The CDR3, as DNA: TGTGCCAGCAGCCAAGCCACCCTCCTAGCGGGACCAGATACGCAGTATTTT.

The chain couples TRBV19 to TRBJ2-3, with 9 bases that match TRBD1. In germline, CDR1 is LNHDA, CDR2 SQIVND (reference sequence). The CDR3 is made up of 13 amino acids. Germline trimming cut 9 bases from V and 5 bases from J; bases unmatched to any gene: 6. DNA for the CDR3: TGTGCCAGCCGGGACAGGGAGAAAGATACGCAGTATTTT. Translation gives CASRDREKDTQYF.

The chain joins TRBV5-6 to TRBJ1-5, with D perhaps matching TRBD1 (6 bases). Germline V gene sequence: CDR1 SGHDT, CDR2 YYEEEE. Trimming took off 4 bases at V and 4 bases at J, with 15 bases between the two ends. The CDR3 extends over 15 amino acids. This chain's CDR3 is CASSLGWGRNQPQHF. CDR3 bases: TGTGCCAGCAGCCTGGGCTGGGGGCGTAATCAGCCCCAGCATTTT.

The rearrangement joins TRBV6-6 to TRBJ2-7, with no clear D. Germline V gene data show CDR1 as MNHNY and CDR2 as SVGAGI (reference sequence). V shed 0 bases and J shed 0 bases, with 12 bases lying between them. There are 16 residues in the CDR3. CDR3 region: CASSYSQTPSSYEQYF. As DNA, the CDR3 is TGTGCCAGCAGTTACTCGCAGACACCGAGCTCCTACGAGCAGTACTTC.

The chain combines TRBV4-2 with TRBJ2-7, with 7 bases matching TRBD2. The CDR3 runs to 16 residues. CDR1 is LGHNA and CDR2 is YNFKEQ in the germline V gene. V was pared by 1 base and J by 1 base, with 7 bases of the junction left unmatched. This CDR3 reads CASSQGAAGTSYEQYF. The DNA for the CDR3 is TGTGCCAGCAGCCAAGGGGCAGCGGGGACTTCCTACGAGCAGTACTTC.

Turning to this clone: A junction boundary mismatches the germline segment, possibly from a read error. The chain is built from TRBV27 and TRBJ1-5, with a tentative D call TRBD1 (6 bases). The CDR3 sequence is 16 residues long. Germline CDR1 reads MNHEY; CDR2 reads SMNVEV (reference sequence). The CDR3 nucleotides are TGTGCCAGCAGCTTATTGGGAGGGGGATCCAATCAGCCCCAGCATTTT. Its translation is CASSLLGGGSNQPQHF.

As to this clone: At the DNA level, this CDR3 is encoded by other sequences in the same sample as well. The chain uses TRBV29-1 and TRBJ2-7; D may be TRBD2 (7 bases). The CDR3 is 13 amino acids. V was cut by 7 bases and J by 4 bases, with 17 bases left in between. CDR1 and CDR2 from the germline V gene are SQVTM and ANQGSEA. CDR3 region: CSALGGAVYEQYF. CDR3 nucleotide sequence: TGCAGCGCCTTAGGGGGGGCCGTGTACGAGCAGTACTTC.

V is TRBV30 and J is TRBJ1-2; a weak D match, TRBD1 (6 bases). V lost 3 bases and J lost 7, with 18 bases in between. CDR1 is GTSNPN and CDR2 is SVGIG in the germline V gene (reference sequence). The CDR3 has 14 residues. CDR3 amino acids: CAWRLKGTGSGYTF. The CDR3 DNA reads as TGTGCCTGGAGGCTGAAGGGAACAGGGAGTGGCTACACCTTC.

This chain links TRBV29-1 with TRBJ1-2; D not resolved. This CDR3 contains 15 residues. V was trimmed by 3 bases and J by 1 base, leaving 15 bases between them. Germline values: CDR1 SQVTM, CDR2 ANQGSEA. CDR3 in amino acids: CSVDLEGFFNYGYTF. The CDR3 DNA follows: TGCAGCGTTGACTTAGAGGGATTCTTTAACTATGGCTACACCTTC.

This sequence joins TRBV27 and TRBJ2-1; 13 bases line up with TRBD2. Germline CDR1 reads MNHEY; CDR2 reads SMNVEV (reference sequence). With 5 bases clipped from V and 8 bases from J, the junction kept 21 bases outside the gene matches. The CDR3 is 20 amino acids. CDR3 protein: CASSILGAKRLAGGLDEQFF. In DNA, the CDR3 is TGTGCCAGCAGTATCTTGGGGGCGAAGAGACTAGCGGGAGGCCTGGATGAGCAGTTCTTC.

In DNA, the CDR3 is TGTGCCAGTAGTACGGGGACAGTGAACACTGAAGCTTTCTTT. This codes for CASSTGTVNTEAFF. The chain is built from TRBV19 and TRBJ1-1, with TRBD1 matching over 7 bases. J gave up 0 bases and V 4 bases, and 2 bases lay outside the gene matches. There are 14 residues in the CDR3. Germline CDR1 and CDR2: LNHDA and SQIVND (reference sequence).

The chain joins TRBV9 to TRBJ2-5; D might be TRBD1 (6 bases). The CDR3 runs to 16 residues. Germline CDR1 SGDLS, CDR2 YYNGEE. V lost 1 base and J 2 bases, leaving 15 bases between the germline ends. The CDR3 sequence is CASSVSGHSMQETQYF. The CDR3 DNA follows: TGTGCCAGCAGCGTATCGGGACACTCCATGCAAGAGACCCAGTACTTC. The full variable domain, completed using reference TRBV9 and TRBJ2-5, is DSGVTQTPKHLITATGQRVTLRCSPRSGDLSVYWYQQSLDQGLQFLIQYYNGEERAKGNILERFSAQQFPDLHSELNLSSLELGDSALYFCASSVSGHSMQETQYFGPGTRLLVL.

This chain's CDR3 is CASSLTGGYKNIQYF. Here the CDR3 DNA reads TGTGCCAGCAGTTTGACAGGGGGTTACAAAAACATTCAGTACTTC. The genes are TRBV28 and TRBJ2-4, with 9 nucleotides matching TRBD1. The CDR3 runs to 15 residues. Germline assignment: CDR1 MDHEN and CDR2 SYDVKM. The V gene end was trimmed by 3 bases and the J gene end by 3 bases; junction bases not matched to a gene: 3.

This chain joins TRBV5-8 and TRBJ2-2; D is unclear. There are 15 residues in the CDR3. CDR1 and CDR2 from the germline V gene are SGHTS and YDEGEE. Trimming took 2 bases from V and 1 from J, leaving 9 bases between them. CDR3 DNA: TGTGCCAGCAGCTTCCCTCGACTGAACACCGGGGAGCTGTTTTTT. This gives the protein CASSFPRLNTGELFF.

CDR3 nucleotides: TGTGCCAGCAGTGAACCCCCTTCACTAGCGGGAGCGGCGTTCTTC. It specifies CASSEPPSLAGAAFF. This rearrangement joins TRBV6-1 to TRBJ2-1; 11 bases align to TRBD2. Trimming cost V 2 bases and J 15 bases; bases outside gene matches: 12. This CDR3 contains 15 residues. Germline CDR1 reads MNHNS; CDR2 reads SASEGT.

The genes are TRBV19 and TRBJ2-1; 11 nucleotides match TRBD2. The germline gives CDR1 LNHDA, CDR2 SQIVND (reference sequence). J was trimmed by 12 bases and V by 2 bases; bases with no gene match: 9. The CDR3 sequence is 15 residues long. CDR3 DNA: TGTGCCAGTAGTATACTGACTAGCGGGGCTCAGACGCAGTTCTTC. Protein: CASSILTSGAQTQFF.